The T cell receptor (beta chain) under discussion was sequenced for a study of shared T cell receptors in the human thymus. Profiled with immunoSEQ multiplex PCR; TCRdb holds only in-frame clones, not every one. The sample has 500,000 to 750,000 clones; approximately 88% are singletons. CDR3 length: 19 amino acids. From germline, CDR1 is SNHLY and CDR2 FYNNEI. V trimming: 5 bases; J trimming: 5 bases; junction bases outside the gene matches: 21. These data also formed part of another study, on human thymus T cells. As reported in that work: Thymic resections from corrective heart surgery supplied the tissue. Biased V and J segment usage appeared in thymus and peripheral blood.

The sample taken for sequencing was thymocytes. The receptor comes from a boy younger than two with a congenital heart defect. The chain carries TRBV2 and TRBJ2-3; 8 bases line up with TRBD1. CDR3 sequence (DNA): TGTGCCAGCAGTCACCTTACCCCATCGGGACAGGATTCAGGAGATACGCAGTATTTT. Translation gives CASSHLTPSGQDSGDTQYF.